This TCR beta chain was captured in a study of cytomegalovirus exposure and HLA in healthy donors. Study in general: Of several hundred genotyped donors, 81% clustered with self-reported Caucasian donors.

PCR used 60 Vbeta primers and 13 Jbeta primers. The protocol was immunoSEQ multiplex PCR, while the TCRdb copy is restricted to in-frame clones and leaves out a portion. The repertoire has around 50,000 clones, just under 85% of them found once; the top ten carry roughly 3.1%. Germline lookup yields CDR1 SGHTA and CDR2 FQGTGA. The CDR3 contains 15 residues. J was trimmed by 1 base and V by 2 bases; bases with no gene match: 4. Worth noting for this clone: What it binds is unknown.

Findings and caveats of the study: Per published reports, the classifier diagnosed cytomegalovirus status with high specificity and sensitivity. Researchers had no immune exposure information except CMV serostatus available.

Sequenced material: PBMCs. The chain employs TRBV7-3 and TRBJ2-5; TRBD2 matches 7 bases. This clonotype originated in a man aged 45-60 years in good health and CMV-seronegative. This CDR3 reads CASSLGGGGQETQYF. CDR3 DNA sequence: TGTGCCAGCAGCTTAGGCGGGGGTGGCCAAGAGACCCAGTACTTC.